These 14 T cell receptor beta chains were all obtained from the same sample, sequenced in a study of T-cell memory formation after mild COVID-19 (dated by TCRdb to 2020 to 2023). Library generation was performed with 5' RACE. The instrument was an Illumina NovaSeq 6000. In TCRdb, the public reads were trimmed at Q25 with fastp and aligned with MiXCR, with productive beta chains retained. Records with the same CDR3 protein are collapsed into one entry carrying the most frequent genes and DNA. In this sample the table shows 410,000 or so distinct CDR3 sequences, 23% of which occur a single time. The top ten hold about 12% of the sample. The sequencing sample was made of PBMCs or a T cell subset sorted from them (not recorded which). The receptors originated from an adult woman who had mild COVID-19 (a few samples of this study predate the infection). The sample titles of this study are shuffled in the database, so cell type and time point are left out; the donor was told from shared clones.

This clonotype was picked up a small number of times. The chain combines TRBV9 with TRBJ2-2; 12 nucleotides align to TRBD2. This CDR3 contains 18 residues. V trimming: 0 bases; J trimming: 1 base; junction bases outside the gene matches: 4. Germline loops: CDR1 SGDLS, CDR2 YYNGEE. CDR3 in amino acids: CASSVARLAGVNTGELFF. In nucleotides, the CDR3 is TGTGCCAGCAGCGTAGCAAGACTAGCGGGGGTGAACACCGGGGAGCTGTTTTTT.

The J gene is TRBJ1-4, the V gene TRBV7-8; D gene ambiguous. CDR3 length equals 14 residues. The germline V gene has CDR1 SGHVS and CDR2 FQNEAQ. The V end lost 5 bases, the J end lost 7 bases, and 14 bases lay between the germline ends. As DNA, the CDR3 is TGTGCCAGCAGCCCCGACGGCTGGGGTGAAAAACTGTTTTTT. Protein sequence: CASSPDGWGEKLFF.

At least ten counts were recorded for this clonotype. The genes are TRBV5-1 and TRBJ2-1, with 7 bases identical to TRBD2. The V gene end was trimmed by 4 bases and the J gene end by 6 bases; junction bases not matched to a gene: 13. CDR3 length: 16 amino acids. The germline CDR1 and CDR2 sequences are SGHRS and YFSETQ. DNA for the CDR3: TGCGCCAGCAGCCAATACGTTGGCGGGAGTGGCAATGAGCAGTTCTTC. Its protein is CASSQYVGGSGNEQFF.

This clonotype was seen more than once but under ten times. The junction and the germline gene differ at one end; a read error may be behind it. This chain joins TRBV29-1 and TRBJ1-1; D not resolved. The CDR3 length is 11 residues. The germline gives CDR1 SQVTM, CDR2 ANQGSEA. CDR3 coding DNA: TGCAGCGCTAAACTAGACACTCAAGCTTTCTTT. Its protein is CSAKLDTQAFF.

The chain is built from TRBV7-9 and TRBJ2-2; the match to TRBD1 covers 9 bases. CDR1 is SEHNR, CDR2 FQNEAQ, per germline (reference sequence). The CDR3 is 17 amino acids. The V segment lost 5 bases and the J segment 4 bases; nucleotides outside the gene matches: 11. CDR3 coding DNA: TGTGCCAGCAGCCCCCACTTGACAGGGGGTGGCACCGGGGAGCTGTTTTTT. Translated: CASSPHLTGGGTGELFF.

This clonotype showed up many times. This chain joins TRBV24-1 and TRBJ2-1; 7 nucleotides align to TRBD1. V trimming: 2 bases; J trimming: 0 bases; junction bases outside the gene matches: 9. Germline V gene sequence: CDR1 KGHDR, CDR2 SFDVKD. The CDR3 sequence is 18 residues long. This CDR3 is CATSDYRQGLSSYNEQFF. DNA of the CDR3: TGTGCCACCAGTGATTATCGACAGGGATTGAGCTCCTACAATGAGCAGTTCTTC.

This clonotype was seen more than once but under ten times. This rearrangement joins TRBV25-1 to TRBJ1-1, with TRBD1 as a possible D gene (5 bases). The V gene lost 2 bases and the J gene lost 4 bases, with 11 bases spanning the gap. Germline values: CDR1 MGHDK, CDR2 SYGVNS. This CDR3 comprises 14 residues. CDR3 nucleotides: TGTGCCAGCAGTGAACTCCAGGGTGGCACTGAAGCTTTCTTT. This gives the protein CASSELQGGTEAFF.

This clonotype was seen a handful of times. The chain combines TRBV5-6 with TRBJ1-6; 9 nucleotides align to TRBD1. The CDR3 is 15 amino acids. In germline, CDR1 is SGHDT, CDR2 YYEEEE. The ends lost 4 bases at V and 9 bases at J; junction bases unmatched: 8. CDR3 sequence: CASSLITGGFSPLHF. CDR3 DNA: TGTGCCAGCAGCCTTATTACAGGGGGCTTTTCACCCCTCCACTTT.

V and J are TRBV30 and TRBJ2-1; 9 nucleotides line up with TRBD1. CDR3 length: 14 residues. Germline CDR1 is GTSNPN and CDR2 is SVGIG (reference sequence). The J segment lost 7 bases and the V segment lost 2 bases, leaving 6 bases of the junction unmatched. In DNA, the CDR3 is TGTGCCTGGAGTCCGGGACAGGGAGCAAATGAGCAGTTCTTC. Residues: CAWSPGQGANEQFF. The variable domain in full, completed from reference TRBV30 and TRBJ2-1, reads SQTIHQWPATLVQPVGSPLSLECTVEGTSNPNLYWYRQAAGRGLQLLFYSVGIGQISSEVPQNLSASRPQDRQFILSSKKLLLSDSGFYLCAWSPGQGANEQFFGPGTRLTVL.

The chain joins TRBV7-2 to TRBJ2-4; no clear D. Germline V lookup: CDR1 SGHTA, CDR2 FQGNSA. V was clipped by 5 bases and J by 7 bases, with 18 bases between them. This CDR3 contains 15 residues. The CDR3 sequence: CASSLARTEGNIQYF. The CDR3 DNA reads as TGTGCCAGCAGCCTTGCCCGGACGGAAGGGAACATTCAGTACTTC.

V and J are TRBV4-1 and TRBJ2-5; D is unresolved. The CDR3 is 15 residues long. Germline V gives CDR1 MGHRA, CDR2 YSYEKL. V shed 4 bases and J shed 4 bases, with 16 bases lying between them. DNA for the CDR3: TGCGCCAGCAGCCTGACCGGATCCAATATAGAGACCCAGTACTTC. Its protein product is CASSLTGSNIETQYF.

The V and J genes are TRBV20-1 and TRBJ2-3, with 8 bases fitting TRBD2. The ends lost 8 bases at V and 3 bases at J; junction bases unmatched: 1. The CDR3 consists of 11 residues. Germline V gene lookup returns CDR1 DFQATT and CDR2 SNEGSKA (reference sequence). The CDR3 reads CSCGGTDTQYF. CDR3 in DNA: TGCAGTTGCGGGGGGACAGATACGCAGTATTTT.

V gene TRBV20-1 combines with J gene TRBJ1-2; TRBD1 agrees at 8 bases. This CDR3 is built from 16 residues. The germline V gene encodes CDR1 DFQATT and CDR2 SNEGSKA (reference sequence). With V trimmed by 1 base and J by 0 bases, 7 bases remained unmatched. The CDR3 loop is CSARVADRVSNYGYTF. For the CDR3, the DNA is TGCAGTGCTAGAGTCGCGGACAGGGTATCTAACTATGGCTACACCTTC.

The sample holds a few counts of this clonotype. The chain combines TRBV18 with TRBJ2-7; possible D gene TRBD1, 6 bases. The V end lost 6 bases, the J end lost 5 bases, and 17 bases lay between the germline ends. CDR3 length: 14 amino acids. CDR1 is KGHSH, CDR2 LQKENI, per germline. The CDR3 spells CASSLQHGDNEQYF. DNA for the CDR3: TGTGCCAGCTCCCTACAGCACGGGGACAACGAGCAGTACTTC.